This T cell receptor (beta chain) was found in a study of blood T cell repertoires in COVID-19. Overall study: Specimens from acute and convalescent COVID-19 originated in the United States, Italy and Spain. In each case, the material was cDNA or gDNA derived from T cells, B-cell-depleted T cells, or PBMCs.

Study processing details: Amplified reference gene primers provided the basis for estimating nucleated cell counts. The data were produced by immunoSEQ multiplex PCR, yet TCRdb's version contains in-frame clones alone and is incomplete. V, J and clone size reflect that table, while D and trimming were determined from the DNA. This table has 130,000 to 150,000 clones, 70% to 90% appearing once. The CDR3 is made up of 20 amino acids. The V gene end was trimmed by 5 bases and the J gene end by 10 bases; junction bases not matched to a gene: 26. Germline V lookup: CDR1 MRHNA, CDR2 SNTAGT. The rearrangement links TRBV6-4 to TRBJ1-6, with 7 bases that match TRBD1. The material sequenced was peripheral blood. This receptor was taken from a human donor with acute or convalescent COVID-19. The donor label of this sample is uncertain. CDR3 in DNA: TGTGCCAGCAGTCCAACCGGCCTCGACAGGGCTTTCCAAAGTCGGTCACCCCTCCACTTT. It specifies CASSPTGLDRAFQSRSPLHF.